The 4 T cell receptor beta chains below all came from one sample that was sequenced in a study of T cells after yellow fever vaccination. TCRdb itself ran the 5' RACE reads through MiXCR, one entry per CDR3 protein. Among about 340,000 distinct CDR3 sequences listed, under 15% were seen once. The sequenced sample was CD4+ T cells sorted from PBMCs, obtained 15 days after the yellow fever booster vaccination. All receptors derive from a man younger than 35 who received the YFV17D yellow fever vaccine.

The chain has TRBV6-5 and TRBJ1-2; possibly TRBD1 for D (6 bases). The CDR3 contains 15 residues. V was clipped by 2 bases and J by 4 bases, with 14 bases between them. Germline loops: CDR1 MNHEY, CDR2 SVGAGI. CDR3 bases: TGTGCCAGCAGTTACACGACAGGCCGCCTCTATGGCTACACCTTC. Amino acids: CASSYTTGRLYGYTF.

This clonotype was recorded at least ten times. V and J are TRBV28 and TRBJ1-3, with D tentatively TRBD1 (5 bases). The CDR3 runs to 16 residues. V dropped 7 bases and J dropped 2 bases, with 18 bases sitting between them. CDR1 is MDHEN and CDR2 is SYDVKM in the germline V gene. The CDR3 DNA follows: TGTGCCAGCACCTCGTCCGAGGGGCGGGCTGGAAACACCATATATTTT. Translation: CASTSSEGRAGNTIYF.

This clonotype was seen at least ten times. The V and J genes are TRBV7-9 and TRBJ2-5, with 9 bases aligning to TRBD2. Looked up from germline, CDR1 is SEHNR and CDR2 is FQNEAQ (reference sequence). After removal of 1 base from V and 5 bases from J, the junction contained 5 bases not matched to a gene. This CDR3 contains 15 residues. For the CDR3, the DNA is TGTGCCAGCAGCTTAGTTCGCGGGGGGGGTGAGACCCAGTACTTC. Its protein product is CASSLVRGGGETQYF.

As regards this clonotype: A junction end diverges from the germline sequence, so it may reflect a read error. The chain uses TRBV20-1 and TRBJ1-1; the match to TRBD1 covers 8 bases. The CDR3 sequence is 13 residues long. CDR1 and CDR2 (germline): DFQATT, SNEGSKA (reference sequence). DNA of the CDR3: TGCAGTGCGCCTCGACAGGGGAACACTGAAGCTATCTTT. Its translation: CSAPRQGNTEAIF.